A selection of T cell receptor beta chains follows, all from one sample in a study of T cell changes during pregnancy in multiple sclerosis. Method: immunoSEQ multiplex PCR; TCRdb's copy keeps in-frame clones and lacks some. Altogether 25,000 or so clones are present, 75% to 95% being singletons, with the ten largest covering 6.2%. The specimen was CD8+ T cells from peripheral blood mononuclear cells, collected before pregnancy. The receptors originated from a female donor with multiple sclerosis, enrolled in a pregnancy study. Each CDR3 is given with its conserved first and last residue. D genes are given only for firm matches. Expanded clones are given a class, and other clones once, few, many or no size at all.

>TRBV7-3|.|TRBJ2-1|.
CASSFRLVVEQFF
TGTGCCAGCAGCTTCCGGCTAGTTGTTGAGCAGTTCTTC
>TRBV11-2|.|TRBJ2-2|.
CASRAAEGNTGELFF
TGTGCCAGCAGGGCAGCGGAGGGAAACACCGGGGAGCTGTTTTTT
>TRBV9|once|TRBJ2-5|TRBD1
CASSGGQGGETQYF
TGTGCCAGCAGCGGGGGACAGGGGGGGGAGACCCAGTACTTC
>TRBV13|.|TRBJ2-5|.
CASSHHGTPWQETQYF
TGTGCCAGCAGCCACCACGGGACACCGTGGCAAGAGACCCAGTACTTC
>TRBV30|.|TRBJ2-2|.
CAWTSDFNTGELFF
TGTGCCTGGACGAGCGACTTTAACACCGGGGAGCTGTTTTTT
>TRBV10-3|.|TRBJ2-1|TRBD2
CAISESAGSSYNEQFF
TGTGCCATCAGTGAGTCAGCGGGGAGCTCCTACAATGAGCAGTTCTTC
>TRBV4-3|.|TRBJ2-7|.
CASSQDLGAGTYEQYF
TGCGCCAGCAGCCAAGATCTCGGGGCGGGGACCTACGAGCAGTACTTC
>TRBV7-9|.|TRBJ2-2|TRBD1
CASSLHTGANTGELFF
TGTGCCAGCAGCTTACACACAGGGGCGAACACCGGGGAGCTGTTTTTT
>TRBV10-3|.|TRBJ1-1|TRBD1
CAISEPRTGGITEAFF
TGTGCCATCAGTGAGCCAAGGACAGGGGGAATCACTGAAGCTTTCTTT
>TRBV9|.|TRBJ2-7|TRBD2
CASSPGGEKVQYF
TGTGCCAGCAGCCCGGGGGGGGAGAAGGTGCAGTACTTC
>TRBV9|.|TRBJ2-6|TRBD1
CASSADRGSGANVLTF
TGTGCCAGCAGCGCTGACAGGGGCTCTGGGGCCAACGTCCTGACTTTC
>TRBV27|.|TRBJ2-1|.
CASSLSAEHSYNEQFF
TGTGCCAGCAGTTTATCGGCAGAACACTCCTACAATGAGCAGTTCTTC
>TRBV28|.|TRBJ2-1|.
CASSSALPYSYNEQFF
TGTGCCAGCAGTTCTGCTCTCCCCTACTCCTACAATGAGCAGTTCTTC
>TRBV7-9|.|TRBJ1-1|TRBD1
CASSFLEGQGGEAFF
TGTGCCAGCAGCTTTCTCGAAGGACAGGGGGGGGAAGCTTTCTTT
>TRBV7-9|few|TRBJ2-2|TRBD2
CASSLRREEVGELFF
TGTGCCAGCAGCTTACGGCGGGAGGAAGTCGGGGAGCTGTTTTTT
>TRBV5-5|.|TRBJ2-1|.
CASSLSLRGLDEQFF
TGTGCCAGCAGCTTGAGCCTCAGGGGATTGGATGAGCAGTTCTTC
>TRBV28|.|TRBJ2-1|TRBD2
CASSLSAGGPNEQFF
TGTGCCAGCAGTTTATCAGCGGGAGGGCCCAATGAGCAGTTCTTC
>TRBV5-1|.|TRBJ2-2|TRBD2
CASSLLPLSGTGTGELFF
TGCGCCAGCAGCTTGTTACCCCTTAGCGGGACGGGCACCGGGGAGCTGTTTTTT
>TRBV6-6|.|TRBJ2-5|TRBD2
CASSRDYHQETQYF
TGTGCCAGCAGCCGGGACTACCACCAAGAGACCCAGTACTTC
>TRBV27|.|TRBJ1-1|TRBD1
CASSRGTELRTEAFF
TGTGCCAGCAGCCGAGGGACAGAGCTGAGGACTGAAGCTTTCTTT
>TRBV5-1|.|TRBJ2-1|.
CASLQGNEQFF
TGCGCCAGTCTACAGGGCAATGAGCAGTTCTTC
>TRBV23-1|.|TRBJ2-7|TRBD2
CASRPFKGLAGGPVYEQYF
TGCGCCAGCCGGCCGTTCAAGGGACTAGCGGGAGGGCCGGTCTACGAGCAGTACTTC
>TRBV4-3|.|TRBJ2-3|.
CASSQDWRGRGGDTQYF
TGCGCCAGCAGCCAAGACTGGCGGGGGCGCGGAGGAGATACGCAGTATTTT
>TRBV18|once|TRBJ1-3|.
CASSPAGSGNTIYF
TGTGCCAGCTCACCGGCAGGCTCTGGAAACACCATATATTTT
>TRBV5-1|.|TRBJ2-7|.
CASRTGHQTYEQYF
TGCGCCAGCAGGACGGGACACCAAACCTACGAGCAGTACTTC
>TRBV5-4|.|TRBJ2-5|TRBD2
CASSAGLAGVLETQYF
TGTGCCAGCAGCGCCGGTTTGGCGGGAGTTTTGGAGACCCAGTACTTC
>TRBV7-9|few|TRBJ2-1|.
CASSQETAGYNEQFF
TGTGCCAGCAGCCAAGAAACAGCGGGCTACAATGAGCAGTTCTTC
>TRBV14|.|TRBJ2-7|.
CASSQLQGHEQYF
TGTGCCAGCAGTCAGCTGCAGGGCCACGAGCAGTACTTC
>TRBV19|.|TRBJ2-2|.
CASSIVRNTGELFF
TGTGCCAGTAGTATAGTCAGGAACACCGGGGAGCTGTTTTTT
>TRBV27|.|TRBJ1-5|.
CASSLLGADQPQHF
TGTGCCAGCAGTTTATTGGGGGCGGATCAGCCCCAGCATTTT
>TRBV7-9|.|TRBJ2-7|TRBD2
CASSLVAGPEQYF
TGTGCCAGCAGCTTGGTAGCGGGACCCGAGCAGTACTTC
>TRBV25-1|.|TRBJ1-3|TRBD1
CASRGLMTGGSGNTIYF
TGTGCCAGCAGAGGTTTAATGACAGGGGGCTCTGGAAACACCATATATTTT
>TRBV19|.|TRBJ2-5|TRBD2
CASSLWGGEETQYF
TGTGCCAGTAGCTTATGGGGGGGGGAAGAGACCCAGTACTTC
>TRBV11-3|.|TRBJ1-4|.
CASSLHSATNEKLFF
TGTGCCAGCAGCCTTCACAGTGCAACTAATGAAAAACTGTTTTTT
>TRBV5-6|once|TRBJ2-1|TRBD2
CASSFRREGLSHNEQFF
TGTGCCAGCAGCTTTCGGCGGGAGGGCCTGTCTCACAATGAGCAGTTCTTC
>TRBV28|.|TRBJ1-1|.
CASSRLETEAFF
TGTGCCAGCAGTCGCCTGGAGACTGAAGCTTTCTTT
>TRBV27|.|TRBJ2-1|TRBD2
CASSYSGNYNEQFF
TGTGCCAGCAGTTATAGCGGGAACTACAATGAGCAGTTCTTC
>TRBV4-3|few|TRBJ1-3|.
CASSQDRDISLGNTIYF
TGCGCCAGCAGCCAAGATCGGGACATAAGCCTCGGAAACACCATATATTTT
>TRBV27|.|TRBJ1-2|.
CASASWTGNYGYTF
TGTGCCAGCGCCTCCTGGACGGGGAACTATGGCTACACCTTC
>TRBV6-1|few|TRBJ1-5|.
CASSDNSNQPQHF
TGTGCCAGCAGTGATAATAGCAATCAGCCCCAGCATTTT
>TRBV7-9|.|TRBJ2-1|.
CASSPKHYNEQFF
TGTGCCAGCAGCCCCAAACACTACAATGAGCAGTTCTTC
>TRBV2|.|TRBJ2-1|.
CASSPTGNEQFF
TGTGCCAGCAGTCCTACAGGGAATGAGCAGTTCTTC
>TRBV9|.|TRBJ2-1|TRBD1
CASSVEGQGGDEQFF
TGTGCCAGCAGCGTAGAAGGACAGGGAGGAGATGAGCAGTTCTTC